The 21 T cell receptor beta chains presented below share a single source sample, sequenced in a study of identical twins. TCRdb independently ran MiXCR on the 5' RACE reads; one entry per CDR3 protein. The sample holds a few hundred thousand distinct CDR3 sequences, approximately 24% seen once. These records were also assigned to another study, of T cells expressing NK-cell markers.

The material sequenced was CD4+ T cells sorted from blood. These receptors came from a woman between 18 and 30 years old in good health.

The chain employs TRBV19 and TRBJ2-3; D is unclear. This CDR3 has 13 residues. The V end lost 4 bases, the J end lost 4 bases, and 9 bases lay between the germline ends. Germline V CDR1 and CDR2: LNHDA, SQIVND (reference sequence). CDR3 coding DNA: TGTGCCAGTAGTACCAGGCGCGCAGATACGCAGTATTTT. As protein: CASSTRRADTQYF.

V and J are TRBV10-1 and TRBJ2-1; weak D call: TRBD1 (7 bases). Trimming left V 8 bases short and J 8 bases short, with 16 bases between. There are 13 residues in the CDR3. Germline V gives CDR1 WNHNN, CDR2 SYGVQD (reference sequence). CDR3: CASGGVGGDEQFF. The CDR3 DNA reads TGCGCCAGCGGAGGGGTAGGGGGCGATGAGCAGTTCTTC.

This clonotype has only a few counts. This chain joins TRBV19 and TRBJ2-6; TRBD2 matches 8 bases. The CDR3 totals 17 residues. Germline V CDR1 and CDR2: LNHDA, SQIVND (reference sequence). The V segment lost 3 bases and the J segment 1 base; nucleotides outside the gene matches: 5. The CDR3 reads CASSMPAGGSGANVLTF. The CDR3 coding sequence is TGTGCCAGTAGTATGCCCGCGGGAGGATCTGGGGCCAACGTCCTGACTTTC.

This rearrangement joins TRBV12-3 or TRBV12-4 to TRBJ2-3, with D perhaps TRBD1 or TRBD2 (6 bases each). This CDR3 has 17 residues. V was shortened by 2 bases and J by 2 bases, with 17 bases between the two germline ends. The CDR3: CASSLPRRGLNTDTQYF. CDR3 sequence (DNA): TGTGCCAGCAGTTTACCCCGTCGGGGGCTAAACACAGATACGCAGTATTTT.

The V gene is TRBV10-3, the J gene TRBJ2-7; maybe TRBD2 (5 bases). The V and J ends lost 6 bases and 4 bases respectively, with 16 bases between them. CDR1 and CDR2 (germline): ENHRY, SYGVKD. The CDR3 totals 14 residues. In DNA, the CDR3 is TGTGCCATCAGACTAGGCGGAGGAGCGTACGAGCAGTACTTC. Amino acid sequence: CAIRLGGGAYEQYF.

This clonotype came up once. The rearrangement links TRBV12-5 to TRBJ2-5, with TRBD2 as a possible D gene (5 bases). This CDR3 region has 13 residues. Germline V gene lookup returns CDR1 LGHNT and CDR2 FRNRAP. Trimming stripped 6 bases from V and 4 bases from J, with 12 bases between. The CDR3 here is CASGPSGGETQYF. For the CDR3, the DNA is TGTGCTAGTGGCCCCTCCGGAGGAGAGACCCAGTACTTC. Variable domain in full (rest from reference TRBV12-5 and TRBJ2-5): DARVTQTPRHKVTEMGQEVTMRCQPILGHNTVFWYRQTMMQGLELLAYFRNRAPLDDSGMPKDRFSAEMPDATLATLKIQPSEPRDSAVYFCASGPSGGETQYFGPGTRLLVL.

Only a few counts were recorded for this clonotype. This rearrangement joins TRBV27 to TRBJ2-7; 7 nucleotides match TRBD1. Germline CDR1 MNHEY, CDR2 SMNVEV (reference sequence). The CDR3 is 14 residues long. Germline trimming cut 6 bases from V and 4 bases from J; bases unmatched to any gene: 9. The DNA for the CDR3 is TGTGCCAGCAGCGACAGGGTTAAAGGGTACGAGCAGTACTTC. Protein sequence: CASSDRVKGYEQYF.

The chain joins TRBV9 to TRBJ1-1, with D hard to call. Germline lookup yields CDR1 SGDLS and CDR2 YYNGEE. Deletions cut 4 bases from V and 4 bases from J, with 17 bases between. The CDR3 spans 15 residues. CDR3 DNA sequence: TGTGCCAGCAGCTCCCTTCGAGACCTGAGCACTGAAGCTTTCTTT. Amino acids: CASSSLRDLSTEAFF. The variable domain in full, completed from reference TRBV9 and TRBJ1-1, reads DSGVTQTPKHLITATGQRVTLRCSPRSGDLSVYWYQQSLDQGLQFLIQYYNGEERAKGNILERFSAQQFPDLHSELNLSSLELGDSALYFCASSSLRDLSTEAFFGQGTRLTVV.

The CDR3 is CASSLQGNEQYF. The CDR3 coding sequence is TGTGCCAGCAGTTTACAGGGGAACGAGCAGTACTTC. This rearrangement joins TRBV6-6 to TRBJ2-7; TRBD1 agrees at 7 bases. The germline CDR1 and CDR2 sequences are MNHNY and SVGAGI (reference sequence). With V trimmed by 4 bases and J by 5 bases, 2 bases remained unmatched. The CDR3 consists of 12 residues.

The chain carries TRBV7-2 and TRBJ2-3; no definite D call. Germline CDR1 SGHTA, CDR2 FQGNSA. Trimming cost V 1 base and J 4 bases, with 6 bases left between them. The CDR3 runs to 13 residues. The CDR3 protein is CASSLENSDTQYF. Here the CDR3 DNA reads TGTGCCAGCAGCTTAGAGAATTCAGATACGCAGTATTTT. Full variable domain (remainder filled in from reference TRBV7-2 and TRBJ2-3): GAGVSQSPSNKVTEKGKDVELRCDPISGHTALYWYRQSLGQGLEFLIYFQGNSAPDKSGLPSDRFSAERTGGSVSTLTIQRTQQEDSAVYLCASSLENSDTQYFGPGTRLTVL.

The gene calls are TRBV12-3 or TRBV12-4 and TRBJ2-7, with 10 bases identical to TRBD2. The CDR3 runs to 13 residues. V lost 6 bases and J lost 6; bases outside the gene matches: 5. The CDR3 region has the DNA TGTGCCAGCAGGACCACTAGCGGGACCGAGCAGTACTTC. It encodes CASRTTSGTEQYF.

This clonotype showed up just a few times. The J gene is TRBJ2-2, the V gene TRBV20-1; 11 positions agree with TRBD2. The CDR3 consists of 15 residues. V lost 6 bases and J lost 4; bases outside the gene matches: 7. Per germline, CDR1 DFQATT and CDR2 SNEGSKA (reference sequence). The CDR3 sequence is CSAHFSGGGTGELFF. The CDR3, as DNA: TGCAGTGCCCACTTTAGCGGGGGGGGCACCGGGGAGCTGTTTTTT.

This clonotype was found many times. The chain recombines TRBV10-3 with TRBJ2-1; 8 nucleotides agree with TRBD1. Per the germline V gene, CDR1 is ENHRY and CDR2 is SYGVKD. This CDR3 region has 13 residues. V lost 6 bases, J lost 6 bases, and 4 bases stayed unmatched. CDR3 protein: CAISPQGVNEQFF. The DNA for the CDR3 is TGTGCCATCAGCCCACAGGGGGTCAATGAGCAGTTCTTC.

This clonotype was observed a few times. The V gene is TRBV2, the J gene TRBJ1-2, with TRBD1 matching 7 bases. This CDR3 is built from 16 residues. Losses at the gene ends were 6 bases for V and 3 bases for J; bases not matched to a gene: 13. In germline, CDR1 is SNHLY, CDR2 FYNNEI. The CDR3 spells CASRDRTGRVDYGYTF. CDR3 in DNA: TGTGCCAGCAGAGATAGGACAGGCCGTGTGGACTATGGCTACACCTTC.

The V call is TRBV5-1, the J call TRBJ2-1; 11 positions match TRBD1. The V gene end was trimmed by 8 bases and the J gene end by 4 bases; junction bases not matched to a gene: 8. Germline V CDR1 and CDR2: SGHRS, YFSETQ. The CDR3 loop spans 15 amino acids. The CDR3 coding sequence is TGCGCCAGTACCTCCGGGACAGGGGGATACAATGAGCAGTTCTTC. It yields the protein CASTSGTGGYNEQFF.

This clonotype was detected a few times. The CDR3 reads CASSVNVGTNYGYTF. The CDR3 DNA reads as TGCGCCAGCAGCGTCAATGTTGGGACGAACTATGGCTACACCTTC. This chain uses TRBV5-1 with TRBJ1-2; tentatively, D is TRBD1 (5 bases). The CDR3 loop spans 15 amino acids. V lost 4 bases and J 2 bases, leaving 15 bases between the germline ends. CDR1 SGHRS and CDR2 YFSETQ come from the germline V gene.

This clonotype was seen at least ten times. This chain's CDR3 is CASKSSGSSYEQYF. In DNA form, the CDR3 reads TGTGCCAGCAAGTCCAGCGGGAGCTCCTACGAGCAGTACTTC. This chain links TRBV6-1 with TRBJ2-7; 8 bases map to TRBD2. The V gene's germline CDR1 is MNHNS and CDR2 SASEGT. Germline trimming cut 7 bases from V and 0 bases from J; bases unmatched to any gene: 5. This CDR3 contains 14 residues.

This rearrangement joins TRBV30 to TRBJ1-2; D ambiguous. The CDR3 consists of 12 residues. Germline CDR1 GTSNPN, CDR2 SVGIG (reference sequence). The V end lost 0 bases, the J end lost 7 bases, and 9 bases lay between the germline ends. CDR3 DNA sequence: TGTGCCTGGAGTGTCAGAGGTCTTGGCTACACCTTC. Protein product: CAWSVRGLGYTF.

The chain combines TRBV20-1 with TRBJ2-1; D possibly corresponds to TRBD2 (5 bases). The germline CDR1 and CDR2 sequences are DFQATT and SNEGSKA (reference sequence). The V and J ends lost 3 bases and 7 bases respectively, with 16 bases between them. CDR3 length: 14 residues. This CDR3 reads CSAREDFSTNEQFF. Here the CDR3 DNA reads TGCAGTGCTAGGGAGGACTTTAGTACAAATGAGCAGTTCTTC.

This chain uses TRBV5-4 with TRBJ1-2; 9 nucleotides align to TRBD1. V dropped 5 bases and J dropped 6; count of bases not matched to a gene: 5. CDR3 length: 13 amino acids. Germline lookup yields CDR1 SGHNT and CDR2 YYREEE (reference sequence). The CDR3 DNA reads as TGTGCCAGCAGTCGGACAGGGGAACATGGCTACACCTTC. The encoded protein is CASSRTGEHGYTF.

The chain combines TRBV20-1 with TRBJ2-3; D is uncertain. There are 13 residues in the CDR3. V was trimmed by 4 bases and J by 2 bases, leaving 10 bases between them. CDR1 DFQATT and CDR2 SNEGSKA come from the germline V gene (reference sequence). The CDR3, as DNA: TGCAGTGCTAATGATTGGGACACAGATACGCAGTATTTT. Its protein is CSANDWDTDTQYF.